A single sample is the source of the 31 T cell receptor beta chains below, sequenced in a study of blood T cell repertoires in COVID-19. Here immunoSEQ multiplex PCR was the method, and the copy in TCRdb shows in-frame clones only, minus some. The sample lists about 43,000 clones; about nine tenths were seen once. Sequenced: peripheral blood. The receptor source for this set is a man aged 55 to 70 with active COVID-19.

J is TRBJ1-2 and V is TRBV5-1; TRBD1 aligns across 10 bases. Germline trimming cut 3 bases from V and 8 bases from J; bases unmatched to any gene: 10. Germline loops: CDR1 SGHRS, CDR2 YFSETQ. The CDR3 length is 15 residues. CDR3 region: CASSSNPGQGSGYTF. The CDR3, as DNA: TGCGCCAGCAGCTCAAACCCGGGACAGGGGAGCGGCTACACCTTC.

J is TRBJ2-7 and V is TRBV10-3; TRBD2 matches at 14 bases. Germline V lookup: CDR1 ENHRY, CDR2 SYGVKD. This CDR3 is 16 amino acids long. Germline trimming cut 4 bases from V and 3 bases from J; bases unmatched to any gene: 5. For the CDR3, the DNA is TGTGCCATCAGTGTGGGACTAGCGGGGGAAAACTACGAGCAGTACTTC. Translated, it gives CAISVGLAGENYEQYF.

CDR3 residues: CASSQDRLGEQYF. The CDR3, as DNA: TGTGCCAGCAGCCAAGACCGACTAGGCGAGCAGTACTTC. The chain couples TRBV3-1 (or the pseudogene TRBV3-2) to TRBJ2-7, with D possibly TRBD2 on 6 matching bases. Germline V lookup: CDR1 LGHDT, CDR2 YNNKEL (reference sequence). CDR3 length: 13 residues. Between the trimmed V and J ends, which lost 0 bases and 6 bases, there was a span of 9 bases.

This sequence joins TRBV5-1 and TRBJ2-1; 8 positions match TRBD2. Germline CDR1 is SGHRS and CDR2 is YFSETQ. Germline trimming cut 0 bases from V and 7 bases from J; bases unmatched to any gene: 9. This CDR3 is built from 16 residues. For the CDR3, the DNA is TGCGCCAGCAGCTTGGAGGTAGGGAGCGGGAGTAATGAGCAGTTCTTC. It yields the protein CASSLEVGSGSNEQFF.

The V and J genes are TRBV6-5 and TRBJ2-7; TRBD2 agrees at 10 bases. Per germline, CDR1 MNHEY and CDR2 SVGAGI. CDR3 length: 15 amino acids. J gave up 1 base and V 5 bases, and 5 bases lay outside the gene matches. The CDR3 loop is CASSHTSGESYEQYF. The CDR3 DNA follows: TGTGCCAGCAGTCATACTAGCGGGGAATCCTACGAGCAGTACTTC.

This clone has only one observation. CDR3 protein: CASRPFVGGQNNEQFF. CDR3 sequence (DNA): TGTGCCAGTAGGCCCTTTGTTGGGGGCCAAAACAATGAGCAGTTCTTC. The chain uses TRBV19 and TRBJ2-1, with a possible D match to TRBD1 (6 bases). V shed 6 bases and J shed 5 bases, with 20 bases lying between them. Germline lookup yields CDR1 LNHDA and CDR2 SQIVND (reference sequence). This CDR3 has 16 amino acids.

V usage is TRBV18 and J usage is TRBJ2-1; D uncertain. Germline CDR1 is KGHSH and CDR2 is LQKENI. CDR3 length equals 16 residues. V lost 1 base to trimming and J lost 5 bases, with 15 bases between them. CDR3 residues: CASSPLTSLGDNEQFF. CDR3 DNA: TGTGCCAGCTCACCACTAACCAGTCTAGGCGACAATGAGCAGTTCTTC. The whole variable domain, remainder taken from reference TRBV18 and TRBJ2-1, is NAGVMQNPRHLVRRRGQEARLRCSPMKGHSHVYWYRQLPEEGLKFMVYLQKENIIDESGMPKERFSAEFPKEGPSILRIQQVVRGDSAAYFCASSPLTSLGDNEQFFGPGTRLTVL.

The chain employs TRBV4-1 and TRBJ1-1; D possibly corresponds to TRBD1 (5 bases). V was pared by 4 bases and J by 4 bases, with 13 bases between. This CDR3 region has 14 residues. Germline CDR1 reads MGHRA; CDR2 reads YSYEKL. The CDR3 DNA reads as TGCGCCAGCAGCCCAAACTGGGGGGGCACTGAAGCTTTCTTT. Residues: CASSPNWGGTEAFF.

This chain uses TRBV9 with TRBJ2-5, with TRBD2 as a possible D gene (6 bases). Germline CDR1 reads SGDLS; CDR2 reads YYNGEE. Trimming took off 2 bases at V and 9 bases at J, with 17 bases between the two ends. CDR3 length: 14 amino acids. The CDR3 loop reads CASSVGGVSVAQYF. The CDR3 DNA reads TGTGCCAGCAGCGTCGGGGGAGTTTCAGTGGCCCAGTACTTC.

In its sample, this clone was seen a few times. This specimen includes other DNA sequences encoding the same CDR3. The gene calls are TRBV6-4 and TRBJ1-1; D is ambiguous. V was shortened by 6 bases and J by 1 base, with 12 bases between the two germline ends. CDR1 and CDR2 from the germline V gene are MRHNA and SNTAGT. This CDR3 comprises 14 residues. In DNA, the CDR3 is TGTGCCAGCAGCCCCTCACCAGGGAACACTGAAGCTTTCTTT. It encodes CASSPSPGNTEAFF.

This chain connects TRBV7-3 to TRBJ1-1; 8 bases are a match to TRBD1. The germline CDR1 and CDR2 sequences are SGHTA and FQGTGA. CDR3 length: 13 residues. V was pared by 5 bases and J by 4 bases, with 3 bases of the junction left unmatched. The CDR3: CASSRTGITEAFF. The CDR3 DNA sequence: TGTGCCAGCAGCCGGACAGGGATCACTGAAGCTTTCTTT.

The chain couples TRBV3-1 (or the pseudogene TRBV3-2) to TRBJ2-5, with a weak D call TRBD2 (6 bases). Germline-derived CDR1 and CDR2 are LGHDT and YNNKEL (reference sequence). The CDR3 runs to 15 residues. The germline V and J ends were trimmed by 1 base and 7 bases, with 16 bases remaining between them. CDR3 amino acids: CASSQGRGYGGTQYF. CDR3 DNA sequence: TGTGCCAGCAGCCAAGGACGGGGGTACGGCGGGACCCAGTACTTC.

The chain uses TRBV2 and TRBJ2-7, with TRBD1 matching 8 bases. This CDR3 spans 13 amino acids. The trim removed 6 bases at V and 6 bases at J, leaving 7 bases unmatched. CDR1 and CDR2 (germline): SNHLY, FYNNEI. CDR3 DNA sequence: TGTGCCAGCAGGTTCGACAGGGGTCTCGAGCAGTACTTC. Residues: CASRFDRGLEQYF. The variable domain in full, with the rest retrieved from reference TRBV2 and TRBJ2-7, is EPEVTQTPSHQVTQMGQEVILRCVPISNHLYFYWYRQILGQKVEFLVSFYNNEISEKSEIFDDQFSVERPDGSNFTLKIRSTKLEDSAMYFCASRFDRGLEQYFGPGTRLTVT.

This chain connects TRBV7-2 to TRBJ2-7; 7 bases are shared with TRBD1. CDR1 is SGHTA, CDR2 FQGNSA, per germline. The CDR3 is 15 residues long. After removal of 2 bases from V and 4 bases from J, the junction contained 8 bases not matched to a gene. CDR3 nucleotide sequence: TGTGCCAGCAGCTTACAGGGGGATATATTTTACGAGCAGTACTTC. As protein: CASSLQGDIFYEQYF.

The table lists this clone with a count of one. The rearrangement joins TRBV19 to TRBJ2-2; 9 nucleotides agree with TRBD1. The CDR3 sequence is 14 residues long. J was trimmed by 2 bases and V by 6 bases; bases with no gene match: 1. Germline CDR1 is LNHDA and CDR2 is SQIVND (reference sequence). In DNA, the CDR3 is TGTGCCAGTAGGGACAGGGGAAACACCGGGGAGCTGTTTTTT. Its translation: CASRDRGNTGELFF.

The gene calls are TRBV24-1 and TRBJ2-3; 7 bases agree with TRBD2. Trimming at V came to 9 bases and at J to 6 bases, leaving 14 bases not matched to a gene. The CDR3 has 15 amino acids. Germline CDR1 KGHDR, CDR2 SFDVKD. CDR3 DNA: TGTGCCACCGGGGGGGAAGGGCGACAGTTGGATACGCAGTATTTT. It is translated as CATGGEGRQLDTQYF.

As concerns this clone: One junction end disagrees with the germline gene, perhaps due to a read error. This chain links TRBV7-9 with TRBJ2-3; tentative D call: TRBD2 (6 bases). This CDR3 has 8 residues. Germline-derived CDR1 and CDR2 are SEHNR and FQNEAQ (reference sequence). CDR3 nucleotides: TGTGCCAACCGCTCGACTAGTTTT. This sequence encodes CANRSTSF.

The CDR3 region is CASSPAPEGEAFF. The DNA of the CDR3 is TGTGCCAGCAGTCCCGCCCCCGAGGGTGAAGCTTTCTTT. The chain couples TRBV6-6 to TRBJ1-1; unclear D gene. V was shortened by 5 bases and J by 7 bases, with 14 bases between the two germline ends. Germline loops: CDR1 MNHNY, CDR2 SVGAGI (reference sequence). The CDR3 has 13 amino acids.

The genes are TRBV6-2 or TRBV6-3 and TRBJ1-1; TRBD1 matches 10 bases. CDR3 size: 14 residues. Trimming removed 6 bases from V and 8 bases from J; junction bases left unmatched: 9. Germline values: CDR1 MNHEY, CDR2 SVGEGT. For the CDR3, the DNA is TGTGCCAGCAGCGGGGGACAGGGGATATCGGAAGCTTTCTTT. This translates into CASSGGQGISEAFF.

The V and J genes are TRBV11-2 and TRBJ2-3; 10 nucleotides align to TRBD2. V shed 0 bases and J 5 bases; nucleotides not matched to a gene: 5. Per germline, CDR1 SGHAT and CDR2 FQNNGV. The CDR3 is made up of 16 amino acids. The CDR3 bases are TGTGCCAGCAGCTTAGAAGGAGCGGGGGGGCGAGATACGCAGTATTTT. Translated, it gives CASSLEGAGGRDTQYF.

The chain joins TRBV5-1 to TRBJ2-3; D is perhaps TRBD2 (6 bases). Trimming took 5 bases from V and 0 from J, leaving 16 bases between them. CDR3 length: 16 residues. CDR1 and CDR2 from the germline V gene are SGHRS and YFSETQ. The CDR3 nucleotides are TGCGCCAGCAGAAGCCGGGGACTGATTAGCACAGATACGCAGTATTTT. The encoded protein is CASRSRGLISTDTQYF.

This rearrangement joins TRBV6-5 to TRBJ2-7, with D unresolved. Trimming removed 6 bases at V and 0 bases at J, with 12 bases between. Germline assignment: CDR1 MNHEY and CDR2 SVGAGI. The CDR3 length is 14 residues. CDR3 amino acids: CASSFGGSSYEQYF. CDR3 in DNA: TGTGCCAGCAGCTTCGGCGGAAGCTCCTACGAGCAGTACTTC.

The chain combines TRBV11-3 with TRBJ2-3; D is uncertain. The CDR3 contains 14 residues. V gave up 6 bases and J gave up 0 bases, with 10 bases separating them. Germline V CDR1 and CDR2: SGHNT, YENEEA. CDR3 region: CASSPTTSTDTQYF. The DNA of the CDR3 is TGTGCCAGCAGTCCAACCACTAGCACAGATACGCAGTATTTT.

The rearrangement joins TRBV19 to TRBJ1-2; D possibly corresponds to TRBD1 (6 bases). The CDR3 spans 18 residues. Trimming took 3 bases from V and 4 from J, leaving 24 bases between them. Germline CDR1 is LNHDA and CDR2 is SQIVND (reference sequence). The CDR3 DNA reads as TGTGCCAGTAGTATCGGCTCTCTGGGGGCAGCAGCTTCCTATGGCTACACCTTC. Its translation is CASSIGSLGAAASYGYTF.

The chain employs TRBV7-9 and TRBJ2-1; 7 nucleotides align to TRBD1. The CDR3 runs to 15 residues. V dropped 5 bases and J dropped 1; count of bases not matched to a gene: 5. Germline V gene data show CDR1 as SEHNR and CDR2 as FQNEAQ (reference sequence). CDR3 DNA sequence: TGTGCCAGCAGCCTACCAGGGGGATCCTACAATGAGCAGTTCTTC. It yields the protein CASSLPGGSYNEQFF.

CDR3 DNA sequence: TGCGCCAGCAGCTACCTAGCAGGACTAGCAGATACGCAGTATTTT. Translating it yields CASSYLAGLADTQYF. The chain carries TRBV5-1 and TRBJ2-3; 7 nucleotides agree with TRBD2. This CDR3 spans 15 amino acids. Trimming removed 3 bases from V and 4 bases from J; junction bases left unmatched: 8. Per the germline V gene, CDR1 is SGHRS and CDR2 is YFSETQ.

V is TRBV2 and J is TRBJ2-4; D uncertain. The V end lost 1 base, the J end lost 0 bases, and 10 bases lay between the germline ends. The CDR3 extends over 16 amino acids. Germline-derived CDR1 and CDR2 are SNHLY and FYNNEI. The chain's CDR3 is CASSEGSRLAKNIQYF. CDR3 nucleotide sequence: TGTGCCAGCAGTGAAGGGAGTAGACTAGCCAAAAACATTCAGTACTTC. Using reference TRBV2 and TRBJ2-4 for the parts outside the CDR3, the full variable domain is EPEVTQTPSHQVTQMGQEVILRCVPISNHLYFYWYRQILGQKVEFLVSFYNNEISEKSEIFDDQFSVERPDGSNFTLKIRSTKLEDSAMYFCASSEGSRLAKNIQYFGAGTRLSVL.

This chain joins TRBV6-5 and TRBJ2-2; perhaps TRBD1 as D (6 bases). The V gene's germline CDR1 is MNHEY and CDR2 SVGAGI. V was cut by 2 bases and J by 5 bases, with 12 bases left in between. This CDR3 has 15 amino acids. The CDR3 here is CASSYGTRVTGELFF. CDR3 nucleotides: TGTGCCAGCAGTTACGGGACACGGGTGACCGGGGAGCTGTTTTTT.

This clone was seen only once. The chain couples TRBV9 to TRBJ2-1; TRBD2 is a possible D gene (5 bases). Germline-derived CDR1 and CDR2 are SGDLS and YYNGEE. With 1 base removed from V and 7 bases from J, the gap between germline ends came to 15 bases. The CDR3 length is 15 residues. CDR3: CASSVHPGEGNEQFF. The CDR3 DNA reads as TGTGCCAGCAGCGTACACCCAGGAGAGGGAAATGAGCAGTTCTTC.

The CDR3 DNA is TGTGCCAGCAGTCAAGATACGCAGTATTTT. Translating it yields CASSQDTQYF. The chain uses TRBV28 and TRBJ2-3, with D hard to call. Germline V gene data show CDR1 as MDHEN and CDR2 as SYDVKM. CDR3 length: 10 residues. Deletions cut 5 bases from V and 5 bases from J, with 2 bases between.

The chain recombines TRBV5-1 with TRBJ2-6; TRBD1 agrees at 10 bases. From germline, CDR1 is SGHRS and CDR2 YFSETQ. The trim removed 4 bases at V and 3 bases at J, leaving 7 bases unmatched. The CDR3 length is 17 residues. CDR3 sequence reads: CASSIRQGAVGANVLTF. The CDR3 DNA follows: TGCGCCAGCAGCATACGACAGGGGGCGGTTGGGGCCAACGTCCTGACTTTC.